Listed here is a single T cell receptor (beta chain). This specimen comes from a study of blood T cell repertoires in COVID-19. In the study overall: Samples came from the United States, Italy and Spain, spanning acute and convalescent COVID-19. The analysed material was cDNA or gDNA that came from T cells, B-cell-depleted T cells, or PBMCs.

In the authors' workflow: How many nucleated cells were present was estimated from reference gene primer amplification. This table comes from immunoSEQ multiplex PCR, and its TCRdb copy is limited to in-frame clones, with some not included. V and J calls plus clone size are reproduced from that table; the DNA served to infer D and trimming. The sample carries about 170,000 clones, 70% to 90% recorded once. Enrollment of patients from Seattle took place during active infection, with longitudinal follow-up. V was pared by 5 bases and J by 4 bases, with 18 bases between. Germline values: CDR1 MNHEY, CDR2 SMNVEV (reference sequence). There are 16 residues in the CDR3.

The rearrangement joins TRBV27 to TRBJ1-3, with D tentatively TRBD1 (5 bases). This TCR came from a woman of 80 years or more with COVID-19, enrolled during active disease. The sequenced sample was peripheral blood. The CDR3 here is CASSKGQGWLGNTIYF. CDR3 DNA sequence: TGTGCCAGCAGTAAGGGGCAAGGTTGGCTGGGAAACACCATATATTTT.